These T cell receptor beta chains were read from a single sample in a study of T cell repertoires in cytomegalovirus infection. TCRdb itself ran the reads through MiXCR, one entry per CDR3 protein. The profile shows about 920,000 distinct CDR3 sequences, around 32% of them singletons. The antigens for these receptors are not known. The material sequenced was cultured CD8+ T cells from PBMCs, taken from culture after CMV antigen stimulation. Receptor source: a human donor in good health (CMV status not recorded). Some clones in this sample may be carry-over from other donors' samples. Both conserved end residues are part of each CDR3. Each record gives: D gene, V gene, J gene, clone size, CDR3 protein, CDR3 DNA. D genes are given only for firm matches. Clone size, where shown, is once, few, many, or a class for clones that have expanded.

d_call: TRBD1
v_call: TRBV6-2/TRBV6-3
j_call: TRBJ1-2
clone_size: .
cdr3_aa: CASSYARQGDYGYTF
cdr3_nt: TGTGCCAGCAGTTACGCGCGACAGGGGGACTATGGCTACACCTTC

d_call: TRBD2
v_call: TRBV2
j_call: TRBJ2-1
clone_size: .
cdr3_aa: CATFRLAEQFF
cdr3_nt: TGTGCCACCTTTAGACTAGCGGAGCAGTTCTTC

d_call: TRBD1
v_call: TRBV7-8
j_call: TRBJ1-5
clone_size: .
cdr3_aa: CASSLAADRGNQPQHF
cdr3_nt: TGTGCCAGCAGCTTAGCTGCGGACAGGGGCAATCAGCCCCAGCATTTT

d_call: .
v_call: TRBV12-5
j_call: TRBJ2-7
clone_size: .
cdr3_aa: CASGGPLHEQYF
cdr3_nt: TGTGCTAGTGGTGGGCCGTTGCACGAGCAGTACTTC

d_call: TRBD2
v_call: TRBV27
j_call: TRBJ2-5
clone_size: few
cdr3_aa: CASSTIAGQETQYF
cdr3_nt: TGTGCCAGCAGCACGATAGCGGGGCAAGAGACCCAGTACTTC

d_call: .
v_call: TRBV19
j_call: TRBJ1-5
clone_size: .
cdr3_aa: CASNWDAYNNQPQHF
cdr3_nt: TGTGCCAGTAACTGGGACGCCTATAACAATCAGCCCCAGCATTTT

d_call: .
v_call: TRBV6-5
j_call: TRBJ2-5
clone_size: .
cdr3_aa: CASSYFGEGETQYF
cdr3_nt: TGTGCCAGCAGTTATTTCGGGGAAGGGGAGACCCAGTACTTC

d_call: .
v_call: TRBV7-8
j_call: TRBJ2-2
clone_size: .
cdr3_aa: CASSLSLAGGELFF
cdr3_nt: TGTGCCAGCAGCTTAAGCCTAGCCGGCGGGGAGCTGTTTTTT

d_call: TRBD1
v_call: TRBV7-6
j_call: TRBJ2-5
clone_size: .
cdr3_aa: CASSSTDRGHQETQYF
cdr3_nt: TGTGCCAGCAGCTCGACGGACAGGGGCCACCAAGAGACCCAGTACTTC

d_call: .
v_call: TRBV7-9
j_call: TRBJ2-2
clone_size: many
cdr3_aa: CASRATPGDTGELFF
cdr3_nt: TGTGCCAGCAGGGCTACCCCAGGGGACACCGGGGAGCTGTTTTTT

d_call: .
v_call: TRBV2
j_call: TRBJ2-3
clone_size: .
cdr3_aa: CASLGVRGLTDTQYF
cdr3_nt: TGTGCCAGCCTTGGGGTACGGGGGCTCACAGATACGCAGTATTTT

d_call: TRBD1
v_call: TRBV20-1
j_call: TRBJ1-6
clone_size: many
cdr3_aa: CSARESGQGASPLHF
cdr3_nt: TGCAGTGCTAGGGAGTCGGGACAGGGGGCTTCACCCCTCCACTTT

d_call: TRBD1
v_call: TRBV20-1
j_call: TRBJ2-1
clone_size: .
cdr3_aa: CSASFPGQGAYNEQFF
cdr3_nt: TGCAGTGCTAGCTTCCCGGGACAGGGGGCCTACAATGAGCAGTTCTTC

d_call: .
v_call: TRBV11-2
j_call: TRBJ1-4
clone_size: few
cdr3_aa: CASSLWTSKGFNEKLFF
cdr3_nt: TGTGCCAGCAGCCTATGGACGTCGAAGGGCTTTAATGAAAAACTGTTTTTT

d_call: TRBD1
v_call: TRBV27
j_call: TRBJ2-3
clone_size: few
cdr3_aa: CASFGTVTDTQYF
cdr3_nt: TGTGCCAGCTTCGGGACAGTCACAGATACGCAGTATTTT